Listed here is a single T cell receptor (beta chain). An end of the junction differs from the germline gene, which may be a read error. The CDR3 is 11 residues long. Per germline, CDR1 DFQATT and CDR2 SNEGSKA (reference sequence). The data originate from a study of control samples from healthy donors and cancer patients. Only in-frame clones appear in the TCRdb table, and some are missing; sequencing was by immunoSEQ multiplex PCR. The repertoire has approximately 100,000 clones, 85% to 90% of them found once; the top ten carry approximately 14%. The V and J genes are TRBV20-1 and TRBJ2-7; a weak D match, TRBD2 (5 bases). The material sequenced was blood. This sequence originates from a man aged 25-45 years in good health. This chain's CDR3 is CEGQSYYEQYF. As DNA, the CDR3 is TGTGAGGGTCAATCGTACTACGAGCAGTACTTC.